This TCR beta chain appears in the sequencing data of a study of Graves' ophthalmopathy and Graves' hyperthyroidism. Study at large: Cases classed as stable hyperthyroidism had no ophthalmopathy within 18 months of follow-up. General study points: The authors also found most expanded thyroid clonotypes above 0.001 frequency in blood. As the model predicted ophthalmopathy progression, it achieved a sensitivity of 65% to 71% and a specificity of 72.22%.

The J segment lost 0 bases and the V segment lost 6 bases, leaving 10 bases of the junction unmatched. The CDR3 loop spans 15 amino acids. Germline V gene lookup returns CDR1 DFQATT and CDR2 SNEGSKA (reference sequence). As for this clonotype: The antigen remains undetermined.

Amplified material comprised TCR beta CDR3 regions derived from RNA transcripts. RT-PCR in the first round used HTBI primers; a second-round multiplex PCR followed. From the multiplex PCR reads, TCRdb called clonotypes with MiXCR, one entry per CDR3 protein. The sample records over a million distinct CDR3 sequences, approximately 35% being singletons. Each hyperthyroidism patient was newly diagnosed, with under 2 months' duration, and aged 18 to 65. The sequencing input was peripheral blood or thyroid tissue (not recorded which). J is TRBJ1-1 and V is TRBV20-1, with TRBD1 matching over 7 bases. The source is an adult man with Graves' hyperthyroidism. CDR3 sequence reads: CSARRRGRVNTEAFF. For the CDR3, the DNA is TGCAGTGCCCGTCGGAGGGGGCGCGTGAACACTGAAGCTTTCTTT.